The 7 T cell receptor beta chains below all came from one sample that was sequenced in a study of PD-1 blockade in classical Hodgkin lymphoma. Sequencing used immunoSEQ multiplex PCR; TCRdb keeps in-frame clones, though not all of them. The sample lists approximately 99,000 clones; roughly nine tenths were seen once. Following autologous stem cell transplantation, relapse occurred in every patient, and exposure to brentuximab vedotin varied. Sequencing used peripheral blood mononuclear cells (PBMCs), obtained before the second cycle of nivolumab. These receptors were collected from a human donor with classical Hodgkin lymphoma.

This clone was seen once. The rearrangement uses TRBV7-2 and TRBJ1-1, with 9 bases matching TRBD1. The germline CDR1 and CDR2 sequences are SGHTA and FQGNSA. With V trimmed by 1 base and J by 5 bases, 5 bases remained unmatched. The CDR3 is made up of 15 amino acids. This CDR3 is CASSLGTGVWTEAFF. The DNA of the CDR3 is TGTGCCAGCAGCTTAGGGACAGGGGTCTGGACTGAAGCTTTCTTT.

The chain is built from TRBV27 and TRBJ2-1; 10 bases agree with TRBD2. This CDR3 has 16 residues. The V gene end was trimmed by 4 bases and the J gene end by 7 bases; junction bases not matched to a gene: 10. Germline V lookup: CDR1 MNHEY, CDR2 SMNVEV (reference sequence). CDR3 sequence reads: CASSSLLAGEVNEQFF. CDR3 sequence (DNA): TGTGCCAGCAGTTCACTCCTAGCGGGAGAAGTGAATGAGCAGTTCTTC.

This clone has a single count. The chain recombines TRBV6-5 with TRBJ1-1; D possibly corresponds to TRBD1 (6 bases). Trimming removed 11 bases at V and 0 bases at J, with 16 bases between. Germline V gene sequence: CDR1 MNHEY, CDR2 SVGAGI. The CDR3 extends over 14 amino acids. The CDR3 sequence: CAARGRAMNTEAFF. CDR3 nucleotides: TGTGCCGCGAGGGGGAGGGCCATGAACACTGAAGCTTTCTTT.

The gene calls are TRBV19 and TRBJ1-2, with a possible D match to TRBD1 (5 bases). V lost 3 bases and J lost 4, with 12 bases in between. Germline V gene sequence: CDR1 LNHDA, CDR2 SQIVND (reference sequence). This CDR3 comprises 14 residues. Written as DNA, the CDR3 is TGTGCCAGTAGTATTCAGCAGGGTCGCTATGGCTACACCTTC. Amino acid sequence: CASSIQQGRYGYTF.

The chain is built from TRBV28 and TRBJ2-7, with TRBD2 identical over 9 bases. The CDR3 contains 15 residues. CDR1 and CDR2 from the germline V gene are MDHEN and SYDVKM. The V and J ends lost 2 bases and 6 bases, in that order; junction bases with no gene match: 8. CDR3 nucleotide sequence: TGTGCCAGCAGTTTAAAGTCTAGCGGGGCTCGCGAGCAGTACTTC. Residues: CASSLKSSGAREQYF.

The chain joins TRBV30 to TRBJ2-7; D is uncertain. There are 14 residues in the CDR3. Germline values: CDR1 GTSNPN, CDR2 SVGIG (reference sequence). V lost 2 bases, J lost 2 bases, and 13 bases lay in between. CDR3 sequence reads: CAWSPATETYEQYF. Here the CDR3 DNA reads TGTGCCTGGAGTCCGGCGACCGAGACCTACGAGCAGTACTTC. The variable domain in full, with the rest retrieved from reference TRBV30 and TRBJ2-7, is SQTIHQWPATLVQPVGSPLSLECTVEGTSNPNLYWYRQAAGRGLQLLFYSVGIGQISSEVPQNLSASRPQDRQFILSSKKLLLSDSGFYLCAWSPATETYEQYFGPGTRLTVT.

The chain uses TRBV6-6 and TRBJ2-5; D remains ambiguous. The better agreement between TRBJ2-7 and the DNA end casts doubt on the J call. Germline-derived CDR1 and CDR2 are MNHNY and SVGAGI (reference sequence). The CDR3 runs 12 residues. The CDR3 region is CASSYSEYEQYF. CDR3 nucleotide sequence: TGTGCCAGCAGTTACTCAGAATACGAGCAGTACTTC.